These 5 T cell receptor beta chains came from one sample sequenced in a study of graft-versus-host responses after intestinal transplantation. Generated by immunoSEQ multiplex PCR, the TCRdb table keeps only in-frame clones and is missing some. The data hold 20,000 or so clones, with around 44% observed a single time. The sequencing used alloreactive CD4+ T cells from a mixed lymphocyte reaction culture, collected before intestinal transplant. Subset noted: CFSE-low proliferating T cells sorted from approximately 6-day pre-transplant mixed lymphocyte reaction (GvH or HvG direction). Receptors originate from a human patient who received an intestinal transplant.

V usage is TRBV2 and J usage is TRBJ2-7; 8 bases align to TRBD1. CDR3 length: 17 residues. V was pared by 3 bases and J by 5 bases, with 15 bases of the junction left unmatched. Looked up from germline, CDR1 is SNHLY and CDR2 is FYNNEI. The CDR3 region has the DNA TGTGCCAGCAGTGATCGACAGGGGAGAGTAGTAAGAAACGAGCAGTACTTC. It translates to CASSDRQGRVVRNEQYF. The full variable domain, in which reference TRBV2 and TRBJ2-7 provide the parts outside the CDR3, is EPEVTQTPSHQVTQMGQEVILRCVPISNHLYFYWYRQILGQKVEFLVSFYNNEISEKSEIFDDQFSVERPDGSNFTLKIRSTKLEDSAMYFCASSDRQGRVVRNEQYFGPGTRLTVT.

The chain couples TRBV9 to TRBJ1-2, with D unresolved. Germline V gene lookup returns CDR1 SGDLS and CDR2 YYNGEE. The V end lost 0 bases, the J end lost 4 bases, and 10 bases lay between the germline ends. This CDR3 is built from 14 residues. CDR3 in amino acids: CASSVGLQSYGYTF. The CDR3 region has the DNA TGTGCCAGCAGCGTAGGTCTACAGTCCTATGGCTACACCTTC.

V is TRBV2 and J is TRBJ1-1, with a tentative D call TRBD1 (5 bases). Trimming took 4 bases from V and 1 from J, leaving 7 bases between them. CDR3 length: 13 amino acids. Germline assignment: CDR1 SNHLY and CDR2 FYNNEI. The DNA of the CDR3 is TGTGCCAGCAGTGTGGGGGGGAACACTGAAGCTTTCTTT. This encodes CASSVGGNTEAFF. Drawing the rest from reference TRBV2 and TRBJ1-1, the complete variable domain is EPEVTQTPSHQVTQMGQEVILRCVPISNHLYFYWYRQILGQKVEFLVSFYNNEISEKSEIFDDQFSVERPDGSNFTLKIRSTKLEDSAMYFCASSVGGNTEAFFGQGTRLTVV.

This chain's CDR3 is CASRRLGAYGYTF. The CDR3 region has the DNA TGTGCCAGCAGACGGTTGGGGGCCTATGGCTACACCTTC. The chain employs TRBV6-1 and TRBJ1-2, with a weak D call TRBD1 (6 bases). The CDR3 loop spans 13 amino acids. The germline CDR1 and CDR2 sequences are MNHNS and SASEGT. V lost 6 bases to trimming and J lost 4 bases, with 12 bases between them.

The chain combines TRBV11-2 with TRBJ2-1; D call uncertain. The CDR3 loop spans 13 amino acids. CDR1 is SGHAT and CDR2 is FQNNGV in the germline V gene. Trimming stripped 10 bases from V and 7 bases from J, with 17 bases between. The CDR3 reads CATSLQVWNEQFF. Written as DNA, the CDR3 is TGTGCCACCTCACTCCAGGTGTGGAATGAGCAGTTCTTC.